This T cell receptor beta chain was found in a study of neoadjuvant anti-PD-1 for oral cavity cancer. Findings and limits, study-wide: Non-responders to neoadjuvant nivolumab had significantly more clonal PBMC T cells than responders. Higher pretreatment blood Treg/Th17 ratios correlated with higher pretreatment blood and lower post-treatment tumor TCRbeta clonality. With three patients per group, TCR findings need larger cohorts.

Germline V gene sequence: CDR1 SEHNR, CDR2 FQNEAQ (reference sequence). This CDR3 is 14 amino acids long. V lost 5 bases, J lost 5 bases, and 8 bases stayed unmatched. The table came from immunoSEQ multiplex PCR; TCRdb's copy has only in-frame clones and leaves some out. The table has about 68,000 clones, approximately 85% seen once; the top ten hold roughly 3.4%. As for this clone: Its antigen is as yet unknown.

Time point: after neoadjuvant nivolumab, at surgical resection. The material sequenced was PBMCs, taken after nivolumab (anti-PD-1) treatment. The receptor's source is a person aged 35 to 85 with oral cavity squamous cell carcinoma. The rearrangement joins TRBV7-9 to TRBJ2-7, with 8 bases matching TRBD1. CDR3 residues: CASSPRTGKDEQYF. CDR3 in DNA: TGTGCCAGCAGCCCCCGGACAGGGAAGGACGAGCAGTACTTC.